This T cell receptor beta chain originates from a study of beta chain features in type 1 diabetes. CDR1 is MDHEN and CDR2 is SYDVKM in the germline V gene. This CDR3 has 16 amino acids. The J segment lost 6 bases and the V segment lost 6 bases, leaving 13 bases of the junction unmatched. Isolated RNA was reverse transcribed in full, so expressed TCRB transcripts were sequenced. Using immunoSEQ multiplex PCR, the repertoire was profiled, and TCRdb retains in-frame clones only, with some absent. This table holds 240,000 or so clones, about 71% found once. This clone came up a few times. The chain couples TRBV28 to TRBJ2-1; 8 nucleotides agree with TRBD2. The clonotype comes from a young man in good health. The sample comprised naive CD4+ T cells from blood. The CDR3 DNA reads TGTGCCAGCAGGCCTTCACCGGGAGGGGATTCCAATGAGCAGTTCTTC. Its translation is CASRPSPGGDSNEQFF.